This T cell receptor (beta chain) appears in the sequencing data of a study of blood T cells in healthy people across ages. Turning to this clonotype: Given a much more abundant clone one base away, this may be a read error.

Using a J-beta primer mix together with a sample-barcoded 5' primer, a second PCR was run for about 6 to 11 cycles. TCRdb re-called the 5' RACE reads through MiXCR, storing one row per CDR3 protein. The sample has about 770,000 distinct CDR3 sequences, about 42% seen once; the top ten hold roughly a fifth. Every participating donor contributed around 9.5 milliliters of peripheral blood through a draw. The receptor comes from a man aged 60-69 years in good health. Sequencing input: blood.

In DNA form, the CDR3 reads TGTGCCAGCATTTTAGGGGGTCAGCCCCAGCATTTT. Translated, it gives CASILGGQPQHF. The chain carries TRBV12-3 or TRBV12-4 and TRBJ1-5, with a weak D call TRBD1 (6 bases). The CDR3 has 12 amino acids.